This T cell receptor beta chain derives from a study of T cell repertoires in cytomegalovirus infection. The overall study: It was the public TCR beta signatures that indicated both CMV infection and matching HLA type.

To note about this clonotype: The antigen is not known.

Whole-study results and caveats: HLA-C-restricted CMV-specific TCR beta clonotypes were dominant in the ex vivo response.

A single record per CDR3 protein comes from TCRdb applying MiXCR to the reads. In the table there are about 890,000 distinct CDR3 sequences, approximately 31% of which are singletons. The CDR3 totals 12 residues. The ends were cut back, 3 bases at V and 7 bases at J, with 10 bases in the middle. Germline V lookup: CDR1 SEHNR, CDR2 FQNEAQ (reference sequence). The V gene is TRBV7-9, the J gene TRBJ2-7, with D unclear. Here the sequenced sample was cultured CD8+ T cells from PBMCs, taken from culture after CMV antigen stimulation. This TCR was sampled from a human donor in good health (CMV status not recorded). Some clones in this sample may be carry-over from other donors' samples. The CDR3 DNA sequence: TGTGCCAGCAGCTTTCTCGGGTTTGAGCAGTACGTC. This sequence encodes CASSFLGFEQYV.